The 17 T cell receptor beta chains listed next were all sequenced from one sample in a study of blood T cell repertoires in COVID-19. Using immunoSEQ multiplex PCR, the repertoire was profiled, and TCRdb retains in-frame clones only, with some absent. This table has approximately 670,000 clones, 85% to 90% appearing once. The sequencing sample was made of peripheral blood. All receptors come from a woman under 30 with acute or convalescent COVID-19.

Only one count was recorded for this clone. The chain links TRBV5-1 to TRBJ2-1, with a possible D match to TRBD2 (5 bases). The V gene lost 2 bases and the J gene lost 7 bases, with 13 bases spanning the gap. The CDR3 is 14 amino acids. Per germline, CDR1 SGHRS and CDR2 YFSETQ. The DNA for the CDR3 is TGCGCCAGCAGCTTTGAACTAGTTATTAATGAGCAGTTCTTC. This codes for CASSFELVINEQFF. Full variable domain (missing parts from reference TRBV5-1 and TRBJ2-1): KAGVTQTPRYLIKTRGQQVTLSCSPISGHRSVSWYQQTPGQGLQFLFEYFSETQRNKGNFPGRFSGRQFSNSRSEMNVSTLELGDSALYLCASSFELVINEQFFGPGTRLTVL.

The rearrangement joins TRBV3-1 (or the pseudogene TRBV3-2) to TRBJ1-5; possibly TRBD1 for D (6 bases). Germline V CDR1 and CDR2: LGHDT, YNNKEL (reference sequence). The CDR3 length is 15 residues. The V end was cut by 1 base, the J end by 10 bases, with 17 bases between. The CDR3 sequence: CASSQVGGPPSPQHF. The CDR3 nucleotides read TGTGCCAGCAGCCAAGTTGGGGGCCCCCCCAGCCCCCAGCATTTT.

The chain carries TRBV3-1 (or the pseudogene TRBV3-2) and TRBJ2-6; possible D gene TRBD2, 5 bases. Per the germline V gene, CDR1 is LGHDT and CDR2 is YNNKEL (reference sequence). V lost 4 bases to trimming and J lost 1 base, with 8 bases between them. This CDR3 region has 15 residues. This CDR3 is CASSLRDSGANVLTF. The DNA of the CDR3 is TGTGCCAGCAGCCTGAGGGATTCTGGGGCCAACGTCCTGACTTTC.

This rearrangement joins TRBV5-5 to TRBJ2-7; D is ambiguous. V lost 0 bases to trimming and J lost 4 bases, with 5 bases between them. The CDR3 consists of 12 residues. The germline CDR1 and CDR2 sequences are SGHKS and YYEKEE (reference sequence). This chain's CDR3 is CASSLGEYEQYF. The DNA for the CDR3 is TGTGCCAGCAGCTTGGGCGAGTACGAGCAGTACTTC. Together with reference TRBV5-5 and TRBJ2-7, the CDR3 gives the full variable domain: DAGVTQSPTHLIKTRGQQVTLRCSPISGHKSVSWYQQVLGQGPQFIFQYYEKEERGRGNFPDRFSARQFPNYSSELNVNALLLGDSALYLCASSLGEYEQYFGPGTRLTVT.

The chain is built from TRBV3-1 (or the pseudogene TRBV3-2) and TRBJ2-1; the D is unclear. Trimming pared 2 bases from V and 0 bases from J, leaving 8 bases between. The germline V gene has CDR1 LGHDT and CDR2 YNNKEL (reference sequence). CDR3 size: 15 residues. The chain's CDR3 is CASSQSLSSYNEQFF. CDR3 coding DNA: TGTGCCAGCAGCCAATCTCTGAGCTCCTACAATGAGCAGTTCTTC.

Note on this clone: The identical CDR3 is also encoded by other nucleotide sequences in the sample. This chain connects TRBV19 to TRBJ1-6; D is uncertain. The CDR3 extends over 12 amino acids. Per germline, CDR1 LNHDA and CDR2 SQIVND (reference sequence). With 3 bases removed from V and 7 bases from J, the gap between germline ends came to 4 bases. For the CDR3, the DNA is TGTGCCAGTAGTATCGGGAATTCACCCCTCCACTTT. This gives the protein CASSIGNSPLHF.

The V and J genes are TRBV1 and TRBJ2-5; the table calls TRBD2, which could not be checked here. TRBV1 is given as a pseudogene. This CDR3 region has 16 residues. The CDR3 DNA reads as TGCACCAGCAGCCAAGAAAATTGGGACTATGAAGAGACCCAGTACTTC. It encodes CTSSQENWDYEETQYF.

The gene calls are TRBV11-2 and TRBJ2-5; possibly TRBD2 for D (7 bases). Trimming shortened V by 3 bases and J by 5 bases, and 19 bases separated the two germline ends. This CDR3 contains 16 residues. Germline V gives CDR1 SGHAT, CDR2 FQNNGV. The CDR3 is CASSLGGGRGRETQYF. The CDR3 DNA sequence: TGTGCCAGCAGCTTGGGGGGGGGCCGAGGTAGGGAGACCCAGTACTTC.

The chain joins TRBV19 to TRBJ1-1; TRBD1 matches at 8 bases. Germline CDR1 reads LNHDA; CDR2 reads SQIVND (reference sequence). The CDR3 runs to 13 residues. With 6 bases clipped from V and 5 bases from J, the junction kept 5 bases outside the gene matches. The CDR3 protein is CASRSTGVTEAFF. CDR3 in DNA: TGTGCCAGTAGGTCGACAGGGGTGACTGAAGCTTTCTTT.

This chain uses TRBV27 with TRBJ2-1; no clear D. Germline CDR1 MNHEY, CDR2 SMNVEV (reference sequence). The CDR3 totals 15 residues. V lost 1 base to trimming and J lost 0 bases, with 7 bases between them. CDR3 amino acids: CASSLFSSSYNEQFF. In DNA form, the CDR3 reads TGTGCCAGCAGTTTATTCTCGAGCTCCTACAATGAGCAGTTCTTC.

The chain recombines TRBV7-3 with TRBJ2-1; 9 bases are a match to TRBD1. Germline V gene lookup returns CDR1 SGHTA and CDR2 FQGTGA. V lost 5 bases and J lost 7; bases outside the gene matches: 3. This CDR3 region has 13 residues. CDR3 DNA: TGTGCCAGCAGCGTCGACAGGGGGAATGAGCAGTTCTTC. Amino acids: CASSVDRGNEQFF.

The chain uses TRBV6-7 and TRBJ2-1; 8 bases match TRBD2. TRBV6-7 qualifies as an ORF whose function is uncertain. The CDR3 is 15 residues long. V shed 5 bases, J shed 7 bases, and the junction held 10 bases outside the gene matches. CDR3 sequence reads: CASSPPGGGSNEQFF. The CDR3 DNA sequence: TGTGCCAGCAGTCCGCCCGGCGGGGGGAGTAATGAGCAGTTCTTC.

The chain carries TRBV21-1 and TRBJ1-1; the D call in the table, TRBD1, was not verified against the DNA. TRBV21-1 is a pseudogene segment. The CDR3 covers 15 residues. As DNA, the CDR3 is TGTGCCAGCAGCACAATGACAGGGGCTGACACTGAAGCTTTCTTT. It codes for CASSTMTGADTEAFF.

CDR3 nucleotide sequence: TGTGCTAGTGGCTGGCCACCCAGCGGGGGTGATACGCAGTATTTT. Amino acid sequence: CASGWPPSGGDTQYF. The genes are TRBV12-5 and TRBJ2-3, with 8 bases identical to TRBD2. Germline V gene data show CDR1 as LGHNT and CDR2 as FRNRAP. With 6 bases clipped from V and 6 bases from J, the junction kept 11 bases outside the gene matches. The CDR3 is 15 amino acids.

The genes are TRBV2 and TRBJ1-2; D may be TRBD1 (6 bases). The length of the CDR3 is 13 residues. V was clipped by 11 bases and J by 6 bases, with 19 bases between them. Germline V gene sequence: CDR1 SNHLY, CDR2 FYNNEI. The chain's CDR3 is CAGETGIRHGYTF. The CDR3 DNA sequence: TGTGCCGGCGAAACAGGGATACGACATGGCTACACCTTC.

The genes are TRBV7-2 and TRBJ1-4; no clear D gene. Germline loops: CDR1 SGHTA, CDR2 FQGNSA. This CDR3 has 17 residues. Trimming cost V 5 bases and J 5 bases, with 21 bases left between them. Here the CDR3 DNA reads TGTGCCAGCAGCCTGGCGGTTTTCGGGAGGGAGAATGAAAAACTGTTTTTT. Translating it yields CASSLAVFGRENEKLFF. Full variable domain (remainder filled in from reference TRBV7-2 and TRBJ1-4): GAGVSQSPSNKVTEKGKDVELRCDPISGHTALYWYRQSLGQGLEFLIYFQGNSAPDKSGLPSDRFSAERTGGSVSTLTIQRTQQEDSAVYLCASSLAVFGRENEKLFFGSGTQLSVL.

The rearrangement links TRBV10-3 to TRBJ2-5, with 9 positions matching TRBD1. CDR3 length: 14 residues. Germline assignment: CDR1 ENHRY and CDR2 SYGVKD. The J segment lost 1 base and the V segment lost 7 bases, leaving 4 bases of the junction unmatched. CDR3 loop: CAIKETGGQETQYF. CDR3 DNA sequence: TGTGCCATCAAAGAGACAGGGGGCCAAGAGACCCAGTACTTC.